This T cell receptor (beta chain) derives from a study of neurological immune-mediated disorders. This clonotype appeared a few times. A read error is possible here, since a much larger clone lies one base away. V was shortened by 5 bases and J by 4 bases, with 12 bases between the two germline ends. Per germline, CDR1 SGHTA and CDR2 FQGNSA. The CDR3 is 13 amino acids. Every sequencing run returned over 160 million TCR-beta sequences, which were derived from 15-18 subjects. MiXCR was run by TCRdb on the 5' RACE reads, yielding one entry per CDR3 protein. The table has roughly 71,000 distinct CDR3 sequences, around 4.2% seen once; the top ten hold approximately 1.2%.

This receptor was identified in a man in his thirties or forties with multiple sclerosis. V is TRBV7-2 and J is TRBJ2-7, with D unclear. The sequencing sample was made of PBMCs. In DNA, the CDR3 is TGTGCCAGCAGCCAACACAAGGGTTACGAGCAGTACTTC. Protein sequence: CASSQHKGYEQYF.